The 2 T cell receptor beta chains presented below share a single source sample, sequenced in a study of blood T cells in healthy people across ages. The second PCR ran about 6 to 12 cycles with a sample-barcoded 5' primer and J-beta primers. One entry per CDR3 protein results from TCRdb running MiXCR on the 5' RACE reads. Here the sample spans around 1.5 million distinct CDR3 sequences, about 35% being singletons. The source material was blood. The receptors were gathered from a woman in her 30s in good health.

This clonotype was counted between two and nine times. The chain combines TRBV27 with TRBJ1-3, with D possibly matching TRBD1 (6 bases). Germline CDR1 and CDR2: MNHEY and SMNVEV (reference sequence). With 6 bases removed from V and 2 bases from J, the gap between germline ends came to 14 bases. CDR3 length equals 15 residues. CDR3 sequence reads: CASRTTGSTGNTIYF. Written as DNA, the CDR3 is TGTGCCAGCAGAACAACAGGGTCTACTGGAAACACCATATATTTT.

The sample holds a few counts of this clonotype. The chain couples TRBV27 to TRBJ2-3; D is perhaps TRBD1 or TRBD2 (6 bases each). The V end was cut by 3 bases, the J end by 2 bases, with 15 bases between. The CDR3 has 16 amino acids. CDR1 and CDR2 from the germline V gene are MNHEY and SMNVEV (reference sequence). This CDR3 reads CASSFIAGEATDTQYF. The CDR3 nucleotides are TGTGCCAGCAGTTTCATTGCAGGGGAGGCCACAGATACGCAGTATTTT.